This T cell receptor (beta chain) was retrieved from a study of blood T cell repertoires in COVID-19. Overall study: Samples of COVID-19 (acute and convalescent) were obtained from the United States, Italy and Spain. PBMCs, B-cell-depleted T cells, or T cells were the source of the cDNA or gDNA that made up the material.

How the authors handled the data: For nucleated cells, counts were estimated from reference gene primer amplification. Clones were sequenced by immunoSEQ multiplex PCR, and TCRdb holds only the in-frame ones, with some missing. V, J and clone size reflect that table, while D and trimming were determined from the DNA. The repertoire holds roughly 86,000 clones, with 60% to 85% as singletons. CDR1 and CDR2 (germline): SGHDN, FVKESK. The CDR3 is made up of 12 amino acids. V dropped 2 bases and J dropped 9 bases, with 11 bases sitting between them. The TCR comes from a man in his fifties or sixties who had recovered from COVID-19. Input material: peripheral blood. The rearrangement joins TRBV14 to TRBJ2-7; D not resolved. In nucleotides, the CDR3 is TGTGCCAGCAGCCAACCCCCGAGTGGGCAGTACTTC. It encodes CASSQPPSGQYF.